These 30 T cell receptor beta chains originate from one sample sequenced in a study of shared clonotypes between healthy human individuals. The table came from immunoSEQ multiplex PCR; TCRdb's copy has only in-frame clones and leaves some out. The data hold about 600,000 clones, with 95% to 98% observed a single time. The naive CD8 population came from CD45RO-negative cells selected for CCR7, without terminally differentiated effector memory CD45RA+ cells. Sequenced sample: naive CD8+ T cells sorted from blood. The receptors were gathered from a man aged 25 to 40 in good health.

The V call is TRBV27, the J call TRBJ2-1; maybe TRBD2 (5 bases). This CDR3 region has 12 residues. Trimming took off 4 bases at V and 6 bases at J, with 7 bases between the two ends. CDR1 MNHEY and CDR2 SMNVEV come from the germline V gene (reference sequence). The CDR3 DNA reads as TGTGCCAGCAGTTCCCTAGCCAATGAGCAGTTCTTC. The encoded protein is CASSSLANEQFF.

This clone was seen once. The chain couples TRBV28 to TRBJ1-2; 8 bases fit TRBD1. The CDR3 extends over 15 amino acids. Germline CDR1 MDHEN, CDR2 SYDVKM. V gave up 2 bases and J gave up 4 bases; unmatched junction bases: 6. CDR3 residues: CASSLRTGTLYGYTF. The CDR3, as DNA: TGTGCCAGCAGTTTACGGACAGGGACCCTCTATGGCTACACCTTC.

This chain links TRBV18 with TRBJ1-2; D is unclear. With 3 bases removed from V and 3 bases from J, the gap between germline ends came to 20 bases. This CDR3 has 17 amino acids. The germline CDR1 and CDR2 sequences are KGHSH and LQKENI. The CDR3 nucleotides read TGTGCCAGCTCACCCCTTGGGAGTCCAAGGACCTACTATGGCTACACCTTC. It is translated as CASSPLGSPRTYYGYTF.

The CDR3 reads CASSPAQVQETQYF. The CDR3 region has the DNA TGTGCCAGCAGCCCCGCGCAGGTCCAAGAGACCCAGTACTTC. V gene TRBV7-6 combines with J gene TRBJ2-5; no reliable D call. The germline V gene has CDR1 SGHVS and CDR2 FNYEAQ. CDR3 length: 14 amino acids. Trimming left V 5 bases short and J 1 base short, with 11 bases between.

This chain uses TRBV5-1 with TRBJ2-3; D tentatively fits TRBD1 or TRBD2 (5 bases each). The CDR3 covers 16 residues. Germline V gene sequence: CDR1 SGHRS, CDR2 YFSETQ. Trimming pared 0 bases from V and 2 bases from J, leaving 13 bases between. For the CDR3, the DNA is TGCGCCAGCAGCTTGGCACTCGGGGCGTTCACAGATACGCAGTATTTT. It specifies CASSLALGAFTDTQYF.

J is TRBJ2-1 and V is TRBV11-2; 14 bases line up with TRBD2. Unmatched junction bases numbered 6, after V lost 2 bases and J lost 9 bases. This CDR3 has 16 amino acids. Germline V CDR1 and CDR2: SGHAT, FQNNGV. The chain's CDR3 is CASSLSGLAGVSEQFF. DNA for the CDR3: TGTGCCAGCAGCTTATCGGGACTAGCGGGAGTCAGTGAGCAGTTCTTC. The full variable domain, rest sourced from reference TRBV11-2 and TRBJ2-1, is EAGVAQSPRYKIIEKRQSVAFWCNPISGHATLYWYQQILGQGPKLLIQFQNNGVVDDSQLPKDRFSAERLKGVDSTLKIQPAKLEDSAVYLCASSLSGLAGVSEQFFGPGTRLTVL.

The chain is built from TRBV5-4 and TRBJ2-7, with 10 positions matching TRBD2. The CDR3 is 14 residues long. The germline CDR1 and CDR2 sequences are SGHNT and YYREEE (reference sequence). The V segment lost 4 bases and the J segment 6 bases; nucleotides outside the gene matches: 7. The CDR3 DNA follows: TGTGCCAGCAGCATGGTACTAGCGGGAAGCGAGCAGTACTTC. Protein sequence: CASSMVLAGSEQYF.

The chain has TRBV25-1 and TRBJ2-1; 7 nucleotides match TRBD2. Per germline, CDR1 MGHDK and CDR2 SYGVNS. V lost 3 bases and J lost 0; bases outside the gene matches: 5. The CDR3 contains 16 residues. The CDR3: CASSDQRDSSYNEQFF. The CDR3 DNA reads TGTGCCAGCAGTGACCAGCGGGATAGCTCCTACAATGAGCAGTTCTTC.

The chain carries TRBV9 and TRBJ2-7; no clear D gene. The CDR3 contains 13 residues. V was pared by 4 bases and J by 7 bases, with 15 bases between. The germline gives CDR1 SGDLS, CDR2 YYNGEE. The chain's CDR3 is CASSPGQLLEQYF. As DNA, the CDR3 is TGTGCCAGCAGCCCTGGGCAGCTTCTTGAGCAGTACTTC.

CDR3 bases: TGTGCCAGCAGCCAGATGGGCTCATACAATGAGCAGTTCTTC. It translates to CASSQMGSYNEQFF. The rearrangement joins TRBV4-2 to TRBJ2-1; unclear D gene. Germline V lookup: CDR1 LGHNA, CDR2 YNFKEQ. The CDR3 runs to 14 residues. Between the trimmed V and J ends, which lost 3 bases and 4 bases, there was a span of 10 bases.

This chain links TRBV19 with TRBJ1-1; TRBD1 matches 9 bases. The CDR3 loop spans 15 amino acids. J lost 8 bases, V lost 7 bases, and 14 bases had no gene match. Germline values: CDR1 LNHDA, CDR2 SQIVND (reference sequence). The CDR3 coding sequence is TGTGCCAGTATCCCTCCGGGGACAGGGAAGGCCGAAGCTTTCTTT. Translated: CASIPPGTGKAEAFF.

The rearrangement uses TRBV6-5 and TRBJ1-1; a weak D match, TRBD1 (6 bases). The CDR3 consists of 14 residues. The ends were cut back, 0 bases at V and 6 bases at J, with 11 bases in the middle. From germline, CDR1 is MNHEY and CDR2 SVGAGI. In DNA, the CDR3 is TGTGCCAGCAGTTACTCGATCAGGGGCCCTGAAGCTTTCTTT. Translated, it gives CASSYSIRGPEAFF.

The chain has TRBV27 and TRBJ2-3; 10 bases agree with TRBD2. Germline V gene data show CDR1 as MNHEY and CDR2 as SMNVEV (reference sequence). The CDR3 runs 13 residues. Unmatched junction bases numbered 4, after V lost 7 bases and J lost 6 bases. The CDR3 DNA follows: TGTGCCAGCACTAGCGGGAGCCCCGATACGCAGTATTTT. This encodes CASTSGSPDTQYF.

The J gene is TRBJ2-7, the V gene TRBV19; 14 nucleotides match TRBD2. V was pared by 4 bases and J by 0 bases, with 8 bases of the junction left unmatched. This CDR3 region has 18 residues. Germline V gene data show CDR1 as LNHDA and CDR2 as SQIVND (reference sequence). CDR3 loop: CASSSPRLAGGSSYEQYF. CDR3 DNA sequence: TGTGCCAGTAGTAGTCCCCGACTAGCGGGGGGGAGCTCCTACGAGCAGTACTTC.

The J gene is TRBJ1-5, the V gene TRBV11-2; D gene ambiguous. This CDR3 is built from 15 residues. Germline CDR1 is SGHAT and CDR2 is FQNNGV. The V end lost 0 bases, the J end lost 4 bases, and 10 bases lay between the germline ends. CDR3 sequence: CASSLDWGGNQPQHF. For the CDR3, the DNA is TGTGCCAGCAGCTTAGATTGGGGAGGAAATCAGCCCCAGCATTTT.

This chain connects TRBV7-6 to TRBJ2-7; 10 positions agree with TRBD2. Trimming took 6 bases from V and 6 from J; bases not matched to a gene: 11. Germline loops: CDR1 SGHVS, CDR2 FNYEAQ. This CDR3 comprises 15 residues. The DNA of the CDR3 is TGTGCCAGCAGTTCGAGCGGGAGGGCCCCACTCGAGCAGTACTTC. Protein product: CASSSSGRAPLEQYF.

The V call is TRBV29-1, the J call TRBJ1-1; 8 bases match TRBD1. This CDR3 region has 16 residues. V was clipped by 4 bases and J by 4 bases; unmatched bases: 14. Per the germline V gene, CDR1 is SQVTM and CDR2 is ANQGSEA. The CDR3 sequence is CSVGPGPLDRGTEAFF. The DNA for the CDR3 is TGCAGCGTTGGGCCTGGGCCCTTAGACAGGGGCACTGAAGCTTTCTTT.

The genes are TRBV25-1 and TRBJ2-7; possible D gene TRBD2, 6 bases. CDR1 and CDR2 from the germline V gene are MGHDK and SYGVNS. V was cut by 3 bases and J by 2 bases, with 11 bases left in between. The CDR3 loop spans 14 amino acids. The CDR3, as DNA: TGTGCCAGCAGTGATTACGGGAGAGCCTACGAGCAGTACTTC. This translates into CASSDYGRAYEQYF.

This rearrangement joins TRBV27 to TRBJ2-5; maybe TRBD1 (5 bases). The length of the CDR3 is 15 residues. Germline CDR1 and CDR2: MNHEY and SMNVEV (reference sequence). The V and J ends lost 2 bases and 4 bases respectively, with 14 bases between them. The CDR3 DNA reads as TGTGCCAGCAGTTTACTACAGGACAAGGGAGAGACCCAGTACTTC. Translating gives CASSLLQDKGETQYF.

This chain links TRBV7-2 with TRBJ2-1; D not certain. This CDR3 has 13 amino acids. The V and J ends lost 6 bases and 3 bases respectively, with 9 bases between them. In germline, CDR1 is SGHTA, CDR2 FQGNSA. CDR3 sequence: CASSGSSYNEQFF. The CDR3 DNA follows: TGTGCCAGCAGTGGAAGTAGCTACAATGAGCAGTTCTTC. Full variable domain (missing parts from reference TRBV7-2 and TRBJ2-1): GAGVSQSPSNKVTEKGKDVELRCDPISGHTALYWYRQSLGQGLEFLIYFQGNSAPDKSGLPSDRFSAERTGGSVSTLTIQRTQQEDSAVYLCASSGSSYNEQFFGPGTRLTVL.

In nucleotides, the CDR3 is TGTGCCAGCAGCTTATGGGGGGATCACTATGGCTACACCTTC. It yields the protein CASSLWGDHYGYTF. J is TRBJ1-2 and V is TRBV11-2; D might be TRBD1 (5 bases). This CDR3 has 14 amino acids. CDR1 and CDR2 (germline): SGHAT, FQNNGV. V lost 2 bases, J lost 3 bases, and 10 bases lay in between.

The chain combines TRBV9 with TRBJ2-7; D tentatively reads TRBD1 or TRBD2 (5 bases each). V dropped 2 bases and J dropped 1 base, with 13 bases sitting between them. Germline V gene data show CDR1 as SGDLS and CDR2 as YYNGEE. This CDR3 contains 15 residues. The CDR3 sequence is CASSVGDHISYEQYF. The CDR3 coding sequence is TGTGCCAGCAGCGTCGGGGACCACATATCCTACGAGCAGTACTTC.

The chain joins TRBV6-5 to TRBJ1-2; 7 nucleotides align to TRBD1. J was trimmed by 5 bases and V by 4 bases; bases with no gene match: 7. The CDR3 sequence is 14 residues long. Germline V gene lookup returns CDR1 MNHEY and CDR2 SVGAGI. The CDR3 DNA reads TGTGCCAGCAGTTCGCCGACAGGGTTATATGGCTACACCTTC. This gives the protein CASSSPTGLYGYTF.

The chain uses TRBV6-6 and TRBJ2-7, with D perhaps matching TRBD1 (7 bases). This CDR3 is built from 15 residues. In germline, CDR1 is MNHNY, CDR2 SVGAGI (reference sequence). Trimming shortened V by 0 bases and J by 3 bases, and 12 bases separated the two germline ends. CDR3 loop: CASSYSGQGGYEQYF. The CDR3 region has the DNA TGTGCCAGCAGTTACTCAGGGCAGGGGGGCTACGAGCAGTACTTC.

There are many counts of this clone. The sample contains more than one DNA sequence encoding this CDR3. The chain employs TRBV27 and TRBJ2-7; D possibly matches TRBD1 or TRBD2 (5 bases each). The CDR3 loop spans 12 amino acids. In germline, CDR1 is MNHEY, CDR2 SMNVEV (reference sequence). V was shortened by 6 bases and J by 5 bases, with 11 bases between the two germline ends. CDR3 nucleotides: TGTGCCAGCAGCGATTTGGGGGACGAGCAGTACTTC. Translated, it gives CASSDLGDEQYF.

This chain uses TRBV7-2 with TRBJ2-5; unclear D gene. Per the germline V gene, CDR1 is SGHTA and CDR2 is FQGNSA. This CDR3 comprises 12 residues. The germline V and J ends were trimmed by 5 bases and 7 bases, with 11 bases remaining between them. In nucleotides, the CDR3 is TGTGCCAGCAGCCTACTCGGGTCGACCCAGTACTTC. Amino acid sequence: CASSLLGSTQYF.

As regards this clone: Its ends do not fully match the called genes, so a read error is possible. The chain couples TRBV6-5 to TRBJ2-7; D unresolved. There are 14 residues in the CDR3. Germline values: CDR1 MNHEY, CDR2 SVGAGI. CDR3 nucleotide sequence: TGTGTCAGCAGTTACCGTGGGGATCGCTACGAGCAGTACTTC. Its protein product is CVSSYRGDRYEQYF.

This sequence joins TRBV6-6 and TRBJ1-1; tentatively, D is TRBD1 (6 bases). Germline V lookup: CDR1 MNHNY, CDR2 SVGAGI (reference sequence). The CDR3 is 13 amino acids. The V end lost 3 bases, the J end lost 6 bases, and 11 bases lay between the germline ends. The CDR3 nucleotides read TGTGCCAGCAGTTATGGGACACGCTCTGAAGCTTTCTTT. This encodes CASSYGTRSEAFF.

The rearrangement joins TRBV5-5 to TRBJ2-6; perhaps D is TRBD1 or TRBD2 (5 bases each). V gave up 3 bases and J gave up 1 base, with 17 bases separating them. This CDR3 has 18 residues. Germline lookup yields CDR1 SGHKS and CDR2 YYEKEE (reference sequence). The CDR3 DNA is TGTGCCAGCAGCTCCCCTCAAGTCAGGGAGTCTGGGGCCAACGTCCTGACTTTC. This sequence encodes CASSSPQVRESGANVLTF.

This clone was observed once. The chain uses TRBV29-1 and TRBJ2-7; weak D call: TRBD1 (5 bases). This CDR3 spans 11 amino acids. Germline lookup yields CDR1 SQVTM and CDR2 ANQGSEA. Trimming removed 6 bases from V and 3 bases from J, with 9 bases in between. The CDR3: CSVGLGYEQYF. Written as DNA, the CDR3 is TGCAGCGTGGGGCTAGGCTACGAGCAGTACTTC.